The sequence of this T cell receptor beta chain was determined in a study of T-cell memory formation after mild COVID-19. In the study overall: Clusters of TCRs were largely donor specific.

TCRdb re-called the 5' RACE reads with MiXCR, one entry per CDR3 protein. The sample lists around 410,000 distinct CDR3 sequences, around a quarter occurring once. Concerning this clonotype: Its specificity is unknown.

Germline V gene data show CDR1 as SGHDN and CDR2 as FVKESK. The trim removed 1 base at V and 0 bases at J, leaving 3 bases unmatched. CDR3 length: 16 residues. General observations from the study: Contracting CD4+ clones sat mainly in CM and EM; CD8+ in EMRA.

The sequenced material came from PBMCs or a T cell subset sorted from them (not recorded which). The sequence came from an adult woman who had mild COVID-19 (a few samples of this study predate the infection). Cell type and time point are not known. The chain uses TRBV14 and TRBJ2-7; 10 bases are shared with TRBD2. This CDR3 is CASSQVAGGISYEQYF. The DNA for the CDR3 is TGTGCCAGCAGCCAAGTAGCGGGGGGTATCTCCTACGAGCAGTACTTC.